This T cell receptor beta chain was captured by sequencing in a study of early T cells in non-severe SARS-CoV-2 infection. Study as a whole: Chains stayed unpaired after sequencing of bulk RNA from unsorted whole blood.

Individual cDNA molecules each received unique molecular identifiers attached to them. A single record per CDR3 protein comes from TCRdb applying MiXCR to the 5' RACE reads. The table lists tens of thousands of distinct CDR3 sequences, under 8.5% of them singletons. This clonotype has just a few counts. This CDR3 is built from 15 residues. Germline V gene lookup returns CDR1 SGHTA and CDR2 FQGTGA. Germline trimming cut 6 bases from V and 2 bases from J; bases unmatched to any gene: 8. The chain combines TRBV7-3 with TRBJ2-3; 7 bases fit TRBD2. The sample was whole blood, taken at baseline. The sequence came from an adult who was a healthcare worker with PCR-confirmed SARS-CoV-2 infection or an uninfected control (not recorded which). CDR3 nucleotides: TGTGCCAGCAGGGAAGGCGGGGGTGTCACAGATACGCAGTATTTT. Translating it yields CASREGGGVTDTQYF.